These T cell receptor beta chains were read from a single sample in a study of shared clonotypes between healthy human individuals. The table came from immunoSEQ multiplex PCR; TCRdb's copy has only in-frame clones and leaves some out. The sample holds about 750,000 clones, around 92% seen once. The source material was naive CD8+ T cells sorted from blood. Receptors were obtained from a man younger than 45 in good health. Both conserved end residues are part of each CDR3. Each record gives: clone size, J gene, V gene, D gene, CDR3 protein, CDR3 DNA. The D gene is left open where the match is weak. Clone size, where shown, is once, few, many, or a class for clones that have expanded.

clone_size: NA; j_call: TRBJ2-1; v_call: TRBV11-2; d_call: NA; cdr3_aa: CASSLIWEGAYNEQFF; cdr3_nt: TGTGCCAGCAGCTTAATCTGGGAGGGGGCCTACAATGAGCAGTTCTTC
clone_size: NA; j_call: TRBJ2-3; v_call: TRBV11-2; d_call: TRBD1; cdr3_aa: CASSLYTKRQGLVKDTQYF; cdr3_nt: TGTGCCAGCAGCTTATATACGAAACGACAGGGGTTAGTTAAAGATACGCAGTATTTT
clone_size: once; j_call: TRBJ1-1; v_call: TRBV11-2; d_call: NA; cdr3_aa: CASSFRNLPGKTEAFF; cdr3_nt: TGTGCCAGCAGCTTCCGAAATCTGCCCGGGAAGACTGAAGCTTTCTTT
clone_size: NA; j_call: TRBJ2-4; v_call: TRBV7-8; d_call: NA; cdr3_aa: CASSSYDTNKNIQYF; cdr3_nt: TGTGCCAGCAGCTCCTATGACACGAACAAAAACATTCAGTACTTC
clone_size: NA; j_call: TRBJ2-6; v_call: TRBV7-8; d_call: NA; cdr3_aa: CASSLAVWVGANVLTF; cdr3_nt: TGTGCCAGCAGCTTAGCCGTCTGGGTTGGGGCCAACGTCCTGACTTTC
clone_size: NA; j_call: TRBJ2-1; v_call: TRBV4-2; d_call: NA; cdr3_aa: CASSHGGGNEQFF; cdr3_nt: TGTGCCAGCAGCCATGGGGGTGGTAATGAGCAGTTCTTC
clone_size: NA; j_call: TRBJ2-2; v_call: TRBV13; d_call: TRBD2; cdr3_aa: CASSKGLAATGELFF; cdr3_nt: TGTGCCAGCAGCAAGGGACTAGCAGCCACCGGGGAGCTGTTTTTT
clone_size: NA; j_call: TRBJ2-1; v_call: TRBV11-2; d_call: TRBD2; cdr3_aa: CASRIAGAPNEQFF; cdr3_nt: TGTGCCAGCAGAATAGCGGGAGCCCCCAATGAGCAGTTCTTC
clone_size: once; j_call: TRBJ2-2; v_call: TRBV28; d_call: TRBD1; cdr3_aa: CASSLLGQGGTGELFF; cdr3_nt: TGTGCCAGCAGCCTACTGGGACAGGGGGGAACCGGGGAGCTGTTTTTT
clone_size: NA; j_call: TRBJ2-3; v_call: TRBV4-3; d_call: NA; cdr3_aa: CASSQVFGTDTQYF; cdr3_nt: TGCGCCAGCAGCCAAGTTTTTGGGACAGATACGCAGTATTTT
clone_size: NA; j_call: TRBJ2-3; v_call: TRBV7-6; d_call: NA; cdr3_aa: CASSLASGLGADTQYF; cdr3_nt: TGTGCCAGCAGCTTAGCGTCGGGGTTGGGCGCAGATACGCAGTATTTT
clone_size: NA; j_call: TRBJ2-7; v_call: TRBV7-9; d_call: NA; cdr3_aa: CASSLALGGAENYEQYF; cdr3_nt: TGTGCCAGCAGCTTAGCGCTAGGGGGGGCGGAGAATTACGAGCAGTACTTC
clone_size: NA; j_call: TRBJ2-3; v_call: TRBV19; d_call: NA; cdr3_aa: CASSLSTDTQYF; cdr3_nt: TGTGCCAGTAGTTTATCCACAGATACGCAGTATTTT
clone_size: NA; j_call: TRBJ2-7; v_call: TRBV7-9; d_call: TRBD2; cdr3_aa: CASSPGLAELYEQYF; cdr3_nt: TGTGCCAGCAGTCCCGGACTAGCGGAACTATACGAGCAGTACTTC
clone_size: NA; j_call: TRBJ2-1; v_call: TRBV27; d_call: TRBD1; cdr3_aa: CASSFPGGSYNEQFF; cdr3_nt: TGTGCCAGCAGTTTTCCAGGGGGCTCCTACAATGAGCAGTTCTTC
clone_size: NA; j_call: TRBJ2-1; v_call: TRBV5-1; d_call: NA; cdr3_aa: CASSLLNNEQFF; cdr3_nt: TGCGCCAGCAGCCTCCTCAACAATGAGCAGTTCTTC
clone_size: NA; j_call: TRBJ2-1; v_call: TRBV4-1; d_call: NA; cdr3_aa: CASSQGLYNEQFF; cdr3_nt: TGCGCCAGCAGCCAGGGACTTTACAATGAGCAGTTCTTC
clone_size: NA; j_call: TRBJ2-1; v_call: TRBV2; d_call: NA; cdr3_aa: CASSRKETYNEQFF; cdr3_nt: TGTGCCAGCAGCCGAAAAGAAACCTACAATGAGCAGTTCTTC
clone_size: NA; j_call: TRBJ1-2; v_call: TRBV6-6; d_call: NA; cdr3_aa: CASRERQTANYGYTF; cdr3_nt: TGTGCCAGCAGGGAACGACAGACCGCTAACTATGGCTACACCTTC
clone_size: NA; j_call: TRBJ2-1; v_call: TRBV4-1; d_call: TRBD2; cdr3_aa: CASSQTSGSQIEQFF; cdr3_nt: TGCGCCAGCAGCCAAACTAGCGGGAGTCAGATTGAGCAGTTCTTC
clone_size: NA; j_call: TRBJ2-1; v_call: TRBV29-1; d_call: NA; cdr3_aa: CSVELDGSSYNEQFF; cdr3_nt: TGCAGCGTTGAACTGGACGGGAGCTCCTACAATGAGCAGTTCTTC
clone_size: NA; j_call: TRBJ2-7; v_call: TRBV28; d_call: TRBD2; cdr3_aa: CASEQRGLAGGSAEQYF; cdr3_nt: TGTGCCAGCGAGCAACGAGGACTAGCGGGAGGGTCGGCCGAGCAGTACTTC
clone_size: NA; j_call: TRBJ1-2; v_call: TRBV15; d_call: NA; cdr3_aa: CATSREAENYGYTF; cdr3_nt: TGTGCCACCAGCAGAGAGGCGGAAAACTATGGCTACACCTTC
clone_size: NA; j_call: TRBJ2-7; v_call: TRBV6-6; d_call: NA; cdr3_aa: CASRSTSYEQYF; cdr3_nt: TGTGCCAGCAGGTCGACGAGCTACGAGCAGTACTTC
clone_size: NA; j_call: TRBJ2-1; v_call: TRBV10-2; d_call: TRBD2; cdr3_aa: CASSEEREVNEQFF; cdr3_nt: TGCGCCAGCAGTGAGGAACGGGAGGTCAATGAGCAGTTCTTC
clone_size: NA; j_call: TRBJ2-3; v_call: TRBV7-9; d_call: NA; cdr3_aa: CASRRSTDTQYF; cdr3_nt: TGTGCCAGCAGACGATCCACAGATACGCAGTATTTT
clone_size: NA; j_call: TRBJ1-2; v_call: TRBV27; d_call: NA; cdr3_aa: CASSYLRGYGYTF; cdr3_nt: TGTGCCAGCAGTTATCTGCGGGGTTATGGCTACACCTTC